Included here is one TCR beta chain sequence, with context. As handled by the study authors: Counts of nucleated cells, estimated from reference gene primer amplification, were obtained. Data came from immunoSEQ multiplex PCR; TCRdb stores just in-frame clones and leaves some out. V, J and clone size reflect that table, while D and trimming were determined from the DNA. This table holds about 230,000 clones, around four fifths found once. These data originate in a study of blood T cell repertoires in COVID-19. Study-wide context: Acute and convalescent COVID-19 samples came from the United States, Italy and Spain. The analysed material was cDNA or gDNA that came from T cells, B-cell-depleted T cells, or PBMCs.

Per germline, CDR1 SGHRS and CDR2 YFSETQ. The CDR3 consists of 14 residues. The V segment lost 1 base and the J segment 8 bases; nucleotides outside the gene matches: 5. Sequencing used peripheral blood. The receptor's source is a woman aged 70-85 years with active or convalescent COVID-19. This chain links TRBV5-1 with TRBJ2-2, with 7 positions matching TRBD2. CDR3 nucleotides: TGCGCCAGCAGCTTGTTGGCGGGAGAAGGGGAGCTGTTTTTT. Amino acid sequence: CASSLLAGEGELFF.